These T cell receptor beta chains were read from a single sample in a study of OX40 agonist ivuxolimab in advanced cancers. This table comes from immunoSEQ multiplex PCR, and its TCRdb copy is limited to in-frame clones, with some not included. The sample consists of about 82,000 clones, around nine tenths of them appearing once. The source material was CD4+ or CD8+ T cells sorted from blood, sampled in a trial of the OX40 agonist ivuxolimab. The receptor set was obtained from an adult with an advanced solid tumor such as melanoma, head and neck, liver or kidney cancer. Each CDR3 is given with its conserved first and last residue. D genes are given only for firm matches. The size entry is marked missing in some rows and otherwise reads once, few, many or a size class.

V	size	J	D	CDR3	DNA
TRBV29-1	-	TRBJ1-2	-	CSVRQANYGYTF	TGCAGCGTTAGACAGGCTAACTATGGCTACACCTTC
TRBV7-9	-	TRBJ2-1	-	CASSRGPGSEQFF	TGTGCCAGCAGCAGGGGACCCGGGAGTGAGCAGTTCTTC
TRBV10-3	once	TRBJ2-7	TRBD1	CAIRPGTGGHEQYF	TGTGCCATCAGGCCCGGGACAGGGGGCCACGAGCAGTACTTC
TRBV2	-	TRBJ2-5	TRBD1	CASSARTGSGQETQYF	TGTGCCAGCAGTGCCCGGACAGGGAGTGGGCAAGAGACCCAGTACTTC
TRBV18	-	TRBJ2-2	-	CASSPDRGGSGELFF	TGTGCCAGCTCACCGGACCGGGGCGGCTCCGGGGAGCTGTTTTTT
TRBV6-5	-	TRBJ2-2	TRBD2	CASSPGGLFTGELFF	TGTGCCAGCAGCCCGGGGGGGCTTTTCACCGGGGAGCTGTTTTTT
TRBV19	-	TRBJ1-2	-	CASSDRQALILYGYTF	TGTGCCAGTAGTGACAGACAGGCACTGATCCTCTATGGCTACACCTTC
TRBV29-1	-	TRBJ1-2	TRBD1	CSAGQGVGNYGYTF	TGCAGCGCGGGACAGGGAGTTGGTAACTATGGCTACACCTTC
TRBV28	-	TRBJ2-7	-	CASIQAGPPYEQYF	TGTGCCAGCATCCAAGCTGGGCCTCCCTACGAGCAGTACTTC
TRBV19	-	TRBJ1-1	-	CASSISRATEAFF	TGTGCCAGTAGTATATCCAGAGCCACTGAAGCTTTCTTT
TRBV27	-	TRBJ2-1	-	CASSLSTSGVKQFF	TGTGCCAGCAGTTTATCAACTTCAGGGGTGAAGCAGTTCTTC
TRBV27	-	TRBJ1-1	TRBD1	CASSPGTGPTEAFF	TGTGCCAGCAGTCCGGGGACAGGGCCCACTGAAGCTTTCTTT
TRBV28	-	TRBJ1-5	-	CASSTGTLDYSNQPQHF	TGTGCCAGCAGTACCGGGACCCTGGATTATAGCAATCAGCCCCAGCATTTT
TRBV6-6	-	TRBJ2-3	TRBD2	CASSYPGVAGTFPYF	TGTGCCAGCAGTTACCCCGGGGTAGCGGGGACCTTCCCGTATTTT
TRBV7-3	-	TRBJ2-3	-	CASSLLGSSNTDTQYF	TGTGCCAGCAGCTTACTGGGCAGTAGTAACACAGATACGCAGTATTTT
TRBV30	-	TRBJ2-2	TRBD1	CAWGTGPGELFF	TGTGCCTGGGGGACAGGGCCCGGGGAGCTGTTTTTT
TRBV19	once	TRBJ2-3	TRBD2	CASSHGGGYTDTQYF	TGTGCCAGTAGCCACGGGGGGGGCTACACAGATACGCAGTATTTT
TRBV5-1	-	TRBJ1-5	TRBD1	CASSLEGTDYQPQHF	TGCGCCAGCAGCTTGGAGGGGACAGACTATCAGCCCCAGCATTTT
TRBV28	-	TRBJ2-3	TRBD2	CASSSAAGGGTDTQYF	TGTGCCAGCAGTTCCGCCGCGGGAGGAGGCACAGATACGCAGTATTTT
TRBV6-5	-	TRBJ2-3	-	CASSYWDHTDTQYF	TGTGCCAGCAGTTACTGGGACCACACAGATACGCAGTATTTT
TRBV7-2	-	TRBJ1-2	-	CASSLGPQNGYTF	TGTGCCAGCAGCTTAGGGCCCCAGAATGGCTACACCTTC
TRBV19	-	TRBJ1-2	TRBD1	CASSIRDRGLYGYTF	TGTGCCAGTAGTATACGGGACAGGGGCCTCTATGGCTACACCTTC
TRBV28	-	TRBJ2-7	-	CASSPTSLVDEQYF	TGTGCCAGCAGTCCGACTAGTCTTGTGGACGAGCAGTACTTC
TRBV5-1	-	TRBJ2-3	-	CASSTSTGTDTQYF	TGCGCCAGCAGTACTAGCACCGGCACAGATACGCAGTATTTT
TRBV5-4	-	TRBJ2-7	-	CASSLETGSYEQYF	TGTGCCAGCAGCTTGGAAACAGGATCCTACGAGCAGTACTTC
TRBV19	-	TRBJ2-7	-	CASSISPSYEQYF	TGTGCCAGTAGTATATCCCCTTCCTACGAGCAGTACTTC
TRBV7-2	once	TRBJ2-7	-	CASSLEGFYEQYF	TGTGCCAGCAGCTTGGAGGGTTTCTACGAGCAGTACTTC
TRBV7-2	-	TRBJ1-3	-	CASSLGQTSGNTIYF	TGTGCCAGCAGCTTAGGCCAGACCTCTGGAAACACCATATATTTT
TRBV7-9	-	TRBJ2-2	-	CASSRRNTGELFF	TGTGCCAGCAGCCGAAGAAACACCGGGGAGCTGTTTTTT
TRBV9	-	TRBJ2-1	TRBD2	CASSVGLANYNEQFF	TGTGCCAGCAGCGTAGGACTAGCGAACTACAATGAGCAGTTCTTC
TRBV6-6	-	TRBJ2-7	-	CASSRPGVSPYEQYF	TGTGCCAGCAGTCGTCCAGGGGTTAGCCCCTACGAGCAGTACTTC
TRBV18	-	TRBJ2-7	-	CASSPPGTDAYEQYF	TGTGCCAGCTCACCTCCGGGGACGGACGCCTACGAGCAGTACTTC
TRBV19	-	TRBJ2-5	TRBD2	CASSRGGQETQYF	TGTGCCAGTAGTAGGGGGGGCCAAGAGACCCAGTACTTC
TRBV2	-	TRBJ2-7	-	CASSGYLYEQYF	TGTGCCAGCAGTGGGTATCTCTACGAGCAGTACTTC
TRBV10-3	-	TRBJ1-5	TRBD1	CAISPGQEAGQPQHF	TGTGCCATCAGTCCGGGACAGGAAGCGGGTCAGCCCCAGCATTTT
TRBV9	-	TRBJ2-1	-	CASSVALRADNEQFF	TGTGCCAGCAGCGTAGCTTTGCGAGCGGACAATGAGCAGTTCTTC
TRBV27	once	TRBJ2-3	TRBD2	CASSFSGSTDTQYF	TGTGCCAGCAGTTTTAGCGGGAGCACAGATACGCAGTATTTT
TRBV7-2	-	TRBJ2-1	TRBD2	CASSLTGGRFYNEQFF	TGTGCCAGCAGCTTGACTGGCGGGAGGTTCTACAATGAGCAGTTCTTC
TRBV12-5	-	TRBJ1-2	-	CASGFDRLRYGYTF	TGTGCTAGTGGTTTCGACAGATTACGCTATGGCTACACCTTC
TRBV14	-	TRBJ2-5	-	CASSQGTGKTQYF	TGTGCCAGCAGCCAAGGTACGGGAAAGACCCAGTACTTC
TRBV10-3	-	TRBJ2-7	TRBD2	CAIRSGSSGEQYF	TGTGCCATCCGTAGCGGGAGTAGTGGCGAGCAGTACTTC
TRBV9	-	TRBJ2-1	TRBD2	CASSVVDSGNYGNEQFF	TGTGCCAGCAGCGTAGTCGATAGCGGGAACTATGGCAATGAGCAGTTCTTC
TRBV6-1	-	TRBJ1-2	-	CASKDRSGGYTF	TGTGCCAGCAAGGACAGATCTGGTGGCTACACCTTC
TRBV15	few	TRBJ2-3	-	CATSRGGGLGEDTQYF	TGTGCCACCAGCAGAGGCGGAGGTCTCGGAGAAGATACGCAGTATTTT
TRBV27	-	TRBJ1-5	TRBD1	CASSLGQSNQPQHF	TGTGCCAGCAGCCTGGGACAGAGCAATCAGCCCCAGCATTTT
TRBV6-4	-	TRBJ2-7	-	CAGSRTYEQYF	TGTGCCGGAAGTAGGACCTACGAGCAGTACTTC
TRBV19	-	TRBJ2-6	-	CASRVAGGANVLTF	TGTGCCAGTAGGGTCGCTGGTGGGGCCAACGTCCTGACTTTC
TRBV19	-	TRBJ2-5	-	CASSDSGQETQYF	TGTGCCAGTAGTGACAGTGGACAAGAGACCCAGTACTTC
TRBV7-2	-	TRBJ2-1	-	CASSLLPGVYNEQFF	TGTGCCAGCAGCTTACTCCCGGGGGTCTACAATGAGCAGTTCTTC
TRBV7-2	-	TRBJ1-2	-	CASSQVGGYTF	TGTGCCAGCAGCCAAGTCGGAGGCTACACCTTC
TRBV18	-	TRBJ2-3	TRBD1	CASSPPLGQGKDTQYF	TGTGCCAGCTCACCACCCCTGGGACAGGGGAAAGATACGCAGTATTTT
TRBV18	-	TRBJ2-3	-	CASFQLPTDTQYF	TGTGCCAGCTTTCAACTCCCCACAGATACGCAGTATTTT
TRBV27	-	TRBJ2-1	-	CASSSDFLSYNEQFF	TGTGCCAGCAGTTCAGACTTCCTGTCCTACAATGAGCAGTTCTTC
TRBV11-3	-	TRBJ2-6	-	CASSLDRAPVLANVLTF	TGTGCCAGCAGCTTAGATCGGGCACCAGTCCTAGCCAACGTCCTGACTTTC
TRBV11-3	-	TRBJ2-7	-	CASSLKGEDTYEQYF	TGTGCCAGCAGCTTAAAAGGGGAGGACACCTACGAGCAGTACTTC